These 16 T cell receptor beta chains originate from one sample sequenced in a study of metastatic and nonmetastatic thyroid tumors. No patient received treatment before thyroid surgery. With MiXCR, TCRdb called clones anew from the PCR reads. The table has approximately 16,000 clones, about 25% seen once. The specimen sequenced was blood. These receptors came from a male donor with papillary thyroid cancer or a benign thyroid nodule (not recorded which). Some clones in this sample may be carry-over from other donors' samples.

V usage is TRBV7-6 and J usage is TRBJ2-1; a possible D gene is TRBD1 (6 bases). Looked up from germline, CDR1 is SGHVS and CDR2 is FNYEAQ. This CDR3 comprises 13 residues. For the CDR3, the DNA is TGTGTCAGTAGCTTAGGGGGTACCGGTGAGCAGTTCTTC. Translation gives CVSSLGGTGEQFF.

This clone has just a few counts. This sequence joins TRBV20-1 and TRBJ2-7; TRBD2 matches 10 bases. The CDR3 has 14 amino acids. From germline, CDR1 is DFQATT and CDR2 SNEGSKA (reference sequence). Trimming at V came to 1 base and at J to 7 bases, leaving 7 bases not matched to a gene. CDR3 DNA sequence: TGCAGTGCTAGAGTAGCGGGAGGAATGGGGGAGCAGTACTTC. It yields the protein CSARVAGGMGEQYF.

This clone was counted at least ten times. The same CDR3 is also encoded by other DNA sequences in this sample. The CDR3 nucleotides are TGCGCCAGCAGCGGGAGCTCTGGAAACACCATATATTTT. Translation gives CASSGSSGNTIYF. The chain couples TRBV5-1 to TRBJ1-3; D is uncertain. Germline CDR1 reads SGHRS; CDR2 reads YFSETQ. The CDR3 loop spans 13 amino acids. Trimming removed 4 bases from V and 0 bases from J, with 5 bases in between.

Relative to its sample, this clone is medium-sized. The chain recombines TRBV20-1 with TRBJ2-7; 11 bases are a match to TRBD2. V shed 6 bases and J 5 bases; nucleotides not matched to a gene: 9. The CDR3 runs 14 residues. Germline V gene sequence: CDR1 DFQATT, CDR2 SNEGSKA (reference sequence). The CDR3 DNA reads as TGCAGTGCACCACTAGCGGGAGTTTTCGACGAGCAGTACTTC. Its translation: CSAPLAGVFDEQYF.

This clone was observed many times. V is TRBV5-4 and J is TRBJ2-7; maybe TRBD2 (6 bases). Trimming left V 5 bases short and J 5 bases short, with 17 bases between. This CDR3 has 14 amino acids. Germline assignment: CDR1 SGHNT and CDR2 YYREEE (reference sequence). The CDR3 nucleotides read TGTGCCAGCAGACGGGGAGGACGGGTGGACGAGCAGTACTTC. Protein: CASRRGGRVDEQYF.

There are many counts of this clone. The CDR3 spells CASSPSSGGSDTQYF. For the CDR3, the DNA is TGTGCCAGCAGTCCCTCTAGCGGGGGTTCAGATACGCAGTATTTT. The chain joins TRBV6-4 to TRBJ2-3; TRBD2 matches 10 bases. Germline trimming cut 5 bases from V and 4 bases from J; bases unmatched to any gene: 6. Germline V lookup: CDR1 MRHNA, CDR2 SNTAGT. The CDR3 has 15 amino acids.

This clone was detected a few times. An end of the junction differs from the germline gene, which may be a read error. This chain uses TRBV12-3 or TRBV12-4 with TRBJ1-5, with 7 bases matching TRBD1. This CDR3 region has 14 residues. CDR3: CASRKTGSNQTQHF. In DNA, the CDR3 is TGTGCCAGCAGAAAGACAGGGTCAAATCAGACCCAGCATTTT.

The J gene is TRBJ2-7, the V gene TRBV28, with no clear D. Deletions cut 10 bases from V and 3 bases from J, with 19 bases between. This CDR3 has 14 residues. Germline V gene lookup returns CDR1 MDHEN and CDR2 SYDVKM. CDR3 sequence (DNA): TGTGCCAACACTTCGATGGGCGTTGACTACGAGCAGTACTTC. It codes for CANTSMGVDYEQYF.

The CDR3 nucleotides read TGCGCCAGCAGCCCCGGAGGGCCTGGGTACGAGCAGTACTTC. Encoded protein: CASSPGGPGYEQYF. The chain has TRBV5-1 and TRBJ2-7; perhaps TRBD2 as D (6 bases). The CDR3 runs 14 residues. Germline V lookup: CDR1 SGHRS, CDR2 YFSETQ. Trimming took 4 bases from V and 4 from J, leaving 15 bases between them.

The chain has TRBV20-1 and TRBJ1-1, with D unresolved. CDR1 and CDR2 from the germline V gene are DFQATT and SNEGSKA (reference sequence). There are 13 residues in the CDR3. The ends were cut back, 6 bases at V and 2 bases at J, with 13 bases in the middle. CDR3 residues: CSARKVQNTEAFF. The CDR3 coding sequence is TGCAGTGCCCGGAAGGTTCAAAACACTGAAGCTTTCTTT.

This clone appeared many times. This clone may be a read error of a much larger clone one base away. The rearrangement joins TRBV6-1 to TRBJ1-1; D gene uncertain. Germline V gene lookup returns CDR1 MNHNS and CDR2 SASEGT. This CDR3 region has 13 residues. This CDR3 is CASSDEENTEALF. Here the CDR3 DNA reads TGTGCCAGCAGTGATGAAGAGAACACTGAAGCTCTCTTT.

This clone was seen ten or more times. V usage is TRBV6-1 and J usage is TRBJ1-1, with unresolved D. Trimming left V 5 bases short and J 6 bases short, with 10 bases between. The germline V gene encodes CDR1 MNHNS and CDR2 SASEGT. The CDR3 has 12 amino acids. CDR3 region: CASSSPIAEAFF. The CDR3 DNA is TGTGCCAGCAGTTCCCCGATCGCTGAAGCTTTCTTT.

The V gene is TRBV4-1, the J gene TRBJ2-5; D is uncertain. CDR1 is MGHRA and CDR2 is YSYEKL in the germline V gene. The V end lost 1 base, the J end lost 2 bases, and 5 bases lay between the germline ends. This CDR3 has 13 residues. CDR3 in amino acids: CASSQATQETQYF. CDR3 in DNA: TGCGCCAGCAGCCAAGCTACGCAAGAGACCCAGTACTTC.

This clone appeared many times. This chain uses TRBV6-1 with TRBJ1-5; perhaps TRBD1 as D (6 bases). Germline lookup yields CDR1 MNHNS and CDR2 SASEGT. V lost 5 bases and J 5 bases, leaving 16 bases between the germline ends. The CDR3 loop spans 15 amino acids. The DNA for the CDR3 is TGTGCCAGCAGTTTGAACAGGGTTACAGATCAGCCCCAGCATTTT. It encodes CASSLNRVTDQPQHF.

The J gene is TRBJ2-7, the V gene TRBV7-2; 11 bases are a match to TRBD2. The V gene end was trimmed by 0 bases and the J gene end by 3 bases; junction bases not matched to a gene: 10. The CDR3 consists of 18 residues. Germline V gives CDR1 SGHTA, CDR2 FQGNSA. The CDR3 loop reads CASSLATSGTSRGYEQYF. The CDR3 bases are TGTGCCAGCAGCTTAGCGACTAGCGGGACTTCCCGTGGCTACGAGCAGTACTTC.

In its sample, this clone ranks as medium-sized (0.01 to 0.1%). J is TRBJ2-7 and V is TRBV6-1; 12 nucleotides align to TRBD2. CDR1 is MNHNS and CDR2 is SASEGT in the germline V gene. The CDR3 covers 14 residues. The junction had 5 bases not matched to a gene; V was cut back by 4 bases and J by 7 bases. DNA of the CDR3: TGTGCCAGCAGTGCTAGCGGGGGGGCACAAGAGCAGTACTTC. Its protein is CASSASGGAQEQYF.